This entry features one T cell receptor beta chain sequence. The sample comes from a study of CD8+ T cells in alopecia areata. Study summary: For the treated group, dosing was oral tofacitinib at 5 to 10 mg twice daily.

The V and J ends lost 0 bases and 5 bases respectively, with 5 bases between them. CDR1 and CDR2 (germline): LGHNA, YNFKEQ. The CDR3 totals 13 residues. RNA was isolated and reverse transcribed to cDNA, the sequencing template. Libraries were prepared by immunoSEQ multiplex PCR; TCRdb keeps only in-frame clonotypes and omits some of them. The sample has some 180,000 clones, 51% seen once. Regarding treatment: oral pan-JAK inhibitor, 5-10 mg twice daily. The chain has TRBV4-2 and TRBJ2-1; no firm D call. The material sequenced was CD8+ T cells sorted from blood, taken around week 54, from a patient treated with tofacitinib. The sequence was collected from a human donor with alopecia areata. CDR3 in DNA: TGTGCCAGCAGCCAAGATCTCAACAATGAGCAGTTCTTC. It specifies CASSQDLNNEQFF.